The clone carrying this T cell receptor (beta chain) was seen only a few times. Its antigen remains unknown. The data are from a study of blood T cells in healthy people across ages. Study-wide results and limits: Comparison with aged donors showed that long-lived donors had more naive CD4+ cells and higher diversity.

The second PCR ran about 6 to 12 cycles with a sample-barcoded 5' primer and J-beta primers. TCRdb passed the 5' RACE reads through MiXCR, listing each CDR3 protein once. The sample has around 970,000 distinct CDR3 sequences; 51% are singletons. This CDR3 spans 15 amino acids. The germline gives CDR1 SQVTM, CDR2 ANQGSEA. V lost 3 bases, J lost 0 bases, and 13 bases lay in between. In terms of origin and age, donors were healthy Caucasian individuals from Russia aged roughly 6 to 95. The chain combines TRBV29-1 with TRBJ2-3; D gene ambiguous. This receptor was identified in a woman aged 60-70 years in good health. Sequencing input: blood. The CDR3 region is CSVEPASSSTDTQYF. The CDR3 nucleotides read TGCAGCGTTGAGCCGGCATCATCTAGCACAGATACGCAGTATTTT.